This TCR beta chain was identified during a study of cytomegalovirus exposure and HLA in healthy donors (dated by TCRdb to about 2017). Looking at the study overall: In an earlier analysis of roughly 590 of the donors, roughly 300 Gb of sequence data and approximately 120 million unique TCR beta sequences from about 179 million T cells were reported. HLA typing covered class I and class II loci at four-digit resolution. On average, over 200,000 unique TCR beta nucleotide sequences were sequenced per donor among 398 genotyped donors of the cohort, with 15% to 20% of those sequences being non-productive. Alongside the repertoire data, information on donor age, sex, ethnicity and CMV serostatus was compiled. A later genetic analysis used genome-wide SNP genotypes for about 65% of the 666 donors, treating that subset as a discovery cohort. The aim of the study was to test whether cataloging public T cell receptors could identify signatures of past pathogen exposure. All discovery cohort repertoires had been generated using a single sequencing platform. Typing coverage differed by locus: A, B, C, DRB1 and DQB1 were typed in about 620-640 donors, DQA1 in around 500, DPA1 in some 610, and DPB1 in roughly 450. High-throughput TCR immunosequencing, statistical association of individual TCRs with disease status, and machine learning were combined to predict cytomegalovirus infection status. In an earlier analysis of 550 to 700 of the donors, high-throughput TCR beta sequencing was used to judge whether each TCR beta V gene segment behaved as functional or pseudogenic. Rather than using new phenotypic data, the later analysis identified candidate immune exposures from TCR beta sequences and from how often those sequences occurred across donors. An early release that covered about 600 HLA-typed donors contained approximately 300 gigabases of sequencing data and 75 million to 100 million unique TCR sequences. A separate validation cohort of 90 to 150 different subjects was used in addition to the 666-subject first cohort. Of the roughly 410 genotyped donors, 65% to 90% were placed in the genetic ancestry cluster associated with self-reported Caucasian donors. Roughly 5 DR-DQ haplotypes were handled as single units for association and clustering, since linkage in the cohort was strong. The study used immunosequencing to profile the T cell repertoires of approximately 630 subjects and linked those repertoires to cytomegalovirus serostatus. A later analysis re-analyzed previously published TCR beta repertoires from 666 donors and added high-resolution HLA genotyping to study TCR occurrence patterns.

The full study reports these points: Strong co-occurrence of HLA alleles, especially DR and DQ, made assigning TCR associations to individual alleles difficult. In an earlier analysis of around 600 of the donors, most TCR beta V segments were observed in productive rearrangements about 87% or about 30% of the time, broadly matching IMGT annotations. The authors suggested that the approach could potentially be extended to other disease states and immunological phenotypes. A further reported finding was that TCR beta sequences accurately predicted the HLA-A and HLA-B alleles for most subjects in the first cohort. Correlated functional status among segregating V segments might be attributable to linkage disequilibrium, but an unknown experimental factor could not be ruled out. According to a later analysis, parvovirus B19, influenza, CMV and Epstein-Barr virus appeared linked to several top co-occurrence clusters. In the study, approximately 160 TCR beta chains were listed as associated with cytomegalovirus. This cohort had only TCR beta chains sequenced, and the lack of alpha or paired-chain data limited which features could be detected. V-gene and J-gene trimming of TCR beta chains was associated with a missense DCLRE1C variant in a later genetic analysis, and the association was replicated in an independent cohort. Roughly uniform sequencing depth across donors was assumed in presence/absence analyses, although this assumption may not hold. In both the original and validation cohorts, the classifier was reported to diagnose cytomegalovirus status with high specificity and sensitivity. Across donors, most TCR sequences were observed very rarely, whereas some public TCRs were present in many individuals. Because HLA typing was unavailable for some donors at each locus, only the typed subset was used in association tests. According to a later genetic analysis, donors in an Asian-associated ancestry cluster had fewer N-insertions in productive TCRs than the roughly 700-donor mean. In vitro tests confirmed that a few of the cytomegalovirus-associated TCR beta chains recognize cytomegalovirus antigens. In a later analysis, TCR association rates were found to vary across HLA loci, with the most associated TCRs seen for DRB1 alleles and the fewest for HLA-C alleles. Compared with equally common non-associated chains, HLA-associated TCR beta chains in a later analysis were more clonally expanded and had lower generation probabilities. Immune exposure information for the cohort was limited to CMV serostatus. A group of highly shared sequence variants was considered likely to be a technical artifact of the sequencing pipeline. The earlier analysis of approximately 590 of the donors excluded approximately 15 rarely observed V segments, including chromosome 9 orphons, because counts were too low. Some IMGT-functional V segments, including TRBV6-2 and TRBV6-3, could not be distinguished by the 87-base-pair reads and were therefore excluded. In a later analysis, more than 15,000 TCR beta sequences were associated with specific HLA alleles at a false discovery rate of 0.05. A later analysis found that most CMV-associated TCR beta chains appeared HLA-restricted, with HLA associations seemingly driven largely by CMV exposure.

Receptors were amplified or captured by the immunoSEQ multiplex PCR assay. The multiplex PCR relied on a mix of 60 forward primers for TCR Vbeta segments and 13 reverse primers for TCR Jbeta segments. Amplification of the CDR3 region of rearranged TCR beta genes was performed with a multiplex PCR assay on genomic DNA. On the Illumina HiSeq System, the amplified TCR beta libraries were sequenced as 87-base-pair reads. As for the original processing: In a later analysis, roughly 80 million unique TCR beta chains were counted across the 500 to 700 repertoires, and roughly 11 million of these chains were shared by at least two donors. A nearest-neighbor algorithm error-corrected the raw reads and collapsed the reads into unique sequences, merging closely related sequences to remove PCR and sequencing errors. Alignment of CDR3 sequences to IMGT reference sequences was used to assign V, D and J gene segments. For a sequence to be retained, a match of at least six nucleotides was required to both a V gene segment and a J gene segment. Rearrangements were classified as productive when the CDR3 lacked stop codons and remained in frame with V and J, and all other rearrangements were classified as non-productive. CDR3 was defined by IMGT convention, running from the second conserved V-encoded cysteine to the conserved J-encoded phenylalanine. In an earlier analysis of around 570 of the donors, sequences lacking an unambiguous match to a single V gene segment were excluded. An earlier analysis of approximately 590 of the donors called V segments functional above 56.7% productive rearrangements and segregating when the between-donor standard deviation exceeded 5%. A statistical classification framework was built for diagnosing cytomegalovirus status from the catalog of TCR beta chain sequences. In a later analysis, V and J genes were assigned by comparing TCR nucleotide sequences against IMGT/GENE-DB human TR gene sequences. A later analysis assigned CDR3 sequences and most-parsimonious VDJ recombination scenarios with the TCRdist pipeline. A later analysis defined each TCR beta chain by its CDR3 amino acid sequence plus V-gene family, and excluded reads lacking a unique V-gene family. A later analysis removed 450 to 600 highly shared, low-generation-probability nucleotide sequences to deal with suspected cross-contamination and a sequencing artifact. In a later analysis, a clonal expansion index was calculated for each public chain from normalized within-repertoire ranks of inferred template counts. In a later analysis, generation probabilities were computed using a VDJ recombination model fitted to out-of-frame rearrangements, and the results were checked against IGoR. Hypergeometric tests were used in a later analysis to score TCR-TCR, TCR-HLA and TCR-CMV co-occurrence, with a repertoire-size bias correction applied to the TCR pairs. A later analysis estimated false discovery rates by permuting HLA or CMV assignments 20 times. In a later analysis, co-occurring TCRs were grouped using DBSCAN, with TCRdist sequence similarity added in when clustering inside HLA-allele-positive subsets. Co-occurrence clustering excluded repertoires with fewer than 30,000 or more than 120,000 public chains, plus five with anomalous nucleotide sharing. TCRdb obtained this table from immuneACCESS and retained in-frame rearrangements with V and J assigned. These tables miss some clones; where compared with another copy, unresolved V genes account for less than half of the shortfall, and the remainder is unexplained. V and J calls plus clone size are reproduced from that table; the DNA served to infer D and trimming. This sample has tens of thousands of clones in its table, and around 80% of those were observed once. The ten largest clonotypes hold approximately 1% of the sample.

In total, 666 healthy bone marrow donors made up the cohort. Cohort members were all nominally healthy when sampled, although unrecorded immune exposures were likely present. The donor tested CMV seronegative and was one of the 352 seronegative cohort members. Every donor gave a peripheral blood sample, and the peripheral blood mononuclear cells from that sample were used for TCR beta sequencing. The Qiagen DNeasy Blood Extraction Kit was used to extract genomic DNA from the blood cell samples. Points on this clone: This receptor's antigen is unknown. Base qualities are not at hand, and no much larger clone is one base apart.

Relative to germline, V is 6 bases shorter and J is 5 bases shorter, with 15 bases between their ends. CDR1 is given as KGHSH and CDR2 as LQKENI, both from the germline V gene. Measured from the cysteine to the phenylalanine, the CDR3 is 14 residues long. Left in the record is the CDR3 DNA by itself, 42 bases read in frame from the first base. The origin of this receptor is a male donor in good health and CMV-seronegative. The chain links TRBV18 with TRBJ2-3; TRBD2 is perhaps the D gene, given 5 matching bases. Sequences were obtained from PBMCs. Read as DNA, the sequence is TGTGCCAGCTCTACCGGGGTTGCGGGAGATACGCAGTATTTT. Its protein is CASSTGVAGDTQYF. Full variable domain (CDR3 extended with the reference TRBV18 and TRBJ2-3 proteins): NAGVMQNPRHLVRRRGQEARLRCSPMKGHSHVYWYRQLPEEGLKFMVYLQKENIIDESGMPKERFSAEFPKEGPSILRIQQVVRGDSAAYFCASSTGVAGDTQYFGPGTRLTVL.